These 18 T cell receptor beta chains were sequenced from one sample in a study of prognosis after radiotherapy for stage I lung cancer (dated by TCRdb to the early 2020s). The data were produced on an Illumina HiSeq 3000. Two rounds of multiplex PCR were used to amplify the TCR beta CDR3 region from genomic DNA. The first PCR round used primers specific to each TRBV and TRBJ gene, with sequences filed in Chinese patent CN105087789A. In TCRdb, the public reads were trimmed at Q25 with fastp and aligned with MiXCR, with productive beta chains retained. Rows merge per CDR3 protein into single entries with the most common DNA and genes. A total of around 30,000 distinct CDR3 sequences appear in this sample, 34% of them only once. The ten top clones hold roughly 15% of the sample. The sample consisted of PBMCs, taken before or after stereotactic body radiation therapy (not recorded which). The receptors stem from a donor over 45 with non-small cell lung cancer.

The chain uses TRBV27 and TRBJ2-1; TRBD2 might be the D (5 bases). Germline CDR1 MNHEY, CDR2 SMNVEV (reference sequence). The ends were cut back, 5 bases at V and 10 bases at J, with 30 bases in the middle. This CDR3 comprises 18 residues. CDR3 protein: CASSTPTTLVGAPMEQFF. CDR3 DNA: TGTGCCAGCAGTACCCCAACAACTCTAGTGGGAGCCCCCATGGAGCAGTTCTTC.

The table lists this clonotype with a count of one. The CDR3 spells CAWSRRVEKFF. The CDR3 nucleotides read TGTGCCTGGAGTAGGCGTGTAGAGAAGTTCTTC. This sequence joins TRBV30 and TRBJ2-1, with unresolved D. Germline V gene sequence: CDR1 GTSNPN, CDR2 SVGIG (reference sequence). Trimming pared 2 bases from V and 14 bases from J, leaving 13 bases between. The CDR3 runs to 11 residues.

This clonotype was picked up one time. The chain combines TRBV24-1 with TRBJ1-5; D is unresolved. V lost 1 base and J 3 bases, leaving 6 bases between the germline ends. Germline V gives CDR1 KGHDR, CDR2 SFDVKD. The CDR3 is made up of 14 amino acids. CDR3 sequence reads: CATSDFSINQPQHF. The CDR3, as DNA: TGTGCCACCAGTGATTTTAGTATCAATCAGCCCCAGCATTTT.

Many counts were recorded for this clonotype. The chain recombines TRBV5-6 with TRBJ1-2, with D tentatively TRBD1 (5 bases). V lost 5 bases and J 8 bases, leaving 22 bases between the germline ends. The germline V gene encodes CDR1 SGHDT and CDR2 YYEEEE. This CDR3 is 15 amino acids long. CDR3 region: CASSPAGTPREGYTF. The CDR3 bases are TGTGCCAGCAGTCCCGCCGGGACTCCCCGGGAAGGCTACACCTTC.

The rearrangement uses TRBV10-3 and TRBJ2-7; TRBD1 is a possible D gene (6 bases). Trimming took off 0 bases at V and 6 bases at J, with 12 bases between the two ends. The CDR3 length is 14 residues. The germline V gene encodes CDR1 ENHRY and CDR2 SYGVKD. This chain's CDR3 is CAISESTEGGEQYF. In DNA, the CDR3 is TGTGCCATCAGTGAGTCGACCGAAGGGGGCGAGCAGTACTTC.

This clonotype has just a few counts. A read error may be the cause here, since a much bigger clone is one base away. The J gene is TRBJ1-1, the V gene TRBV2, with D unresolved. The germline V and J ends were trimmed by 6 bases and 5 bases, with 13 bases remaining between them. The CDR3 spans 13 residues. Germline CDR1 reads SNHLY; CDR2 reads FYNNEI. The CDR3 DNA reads TGTGCCAGCAGAGAGGGTGCGGAGACTGAAGCTTTCTTT. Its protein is CASREGAETEAFF.

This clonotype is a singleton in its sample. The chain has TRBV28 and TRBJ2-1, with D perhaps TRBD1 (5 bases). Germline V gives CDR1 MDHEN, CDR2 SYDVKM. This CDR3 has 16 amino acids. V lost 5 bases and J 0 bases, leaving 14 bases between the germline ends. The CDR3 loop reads CASSPPDSYSYNEQFF. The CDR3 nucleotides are TGTGCCAGCAGTCCGCCCGACAGCTACTCCTACAATGAGCAGTTCTTC.

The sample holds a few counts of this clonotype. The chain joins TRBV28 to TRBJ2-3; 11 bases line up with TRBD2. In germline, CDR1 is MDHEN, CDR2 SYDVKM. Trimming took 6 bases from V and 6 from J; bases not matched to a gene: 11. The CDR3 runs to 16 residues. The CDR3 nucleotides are TGTGCCAGCAGACTAGCGGGAGATTCCGTGCGGGATACGCAGTATTTT. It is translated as CASRLAGDSVRDTQYF.

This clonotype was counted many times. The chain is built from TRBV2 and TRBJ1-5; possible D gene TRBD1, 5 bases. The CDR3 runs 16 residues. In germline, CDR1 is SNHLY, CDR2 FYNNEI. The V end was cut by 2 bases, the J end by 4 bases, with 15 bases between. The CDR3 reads CASSELVGGGNQPQHF. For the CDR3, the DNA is TGTGCCAGCAGTGAATTGGTGGGGGGAGGAAATCAGCCCCAGCATTTT.

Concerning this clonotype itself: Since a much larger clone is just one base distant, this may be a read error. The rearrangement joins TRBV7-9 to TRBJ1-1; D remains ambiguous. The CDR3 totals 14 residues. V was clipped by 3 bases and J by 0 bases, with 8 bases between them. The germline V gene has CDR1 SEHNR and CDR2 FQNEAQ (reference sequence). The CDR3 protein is CASSLVGMNTEAFF. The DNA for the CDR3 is TGTGCCAGCAGCTTGGTGGGCATGAACACTGAAGCTTTCTTT. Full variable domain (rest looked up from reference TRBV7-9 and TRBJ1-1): DTGVSQNPRHKITKRGQNVTFRCDPISEHNRLYWYRQTLGQGPEFLTYFQNEAQLEKSRLLSDRFSAERPKGSFSTLEIQRTEQGDSAMYLCASSLVGMNTEAFFGQGTRLTVV.

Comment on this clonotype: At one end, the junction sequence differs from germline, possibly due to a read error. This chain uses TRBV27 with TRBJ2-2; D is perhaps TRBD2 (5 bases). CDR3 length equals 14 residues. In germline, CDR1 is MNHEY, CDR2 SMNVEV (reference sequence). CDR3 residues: CAGSLYGVTGELFF. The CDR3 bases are TGTGCCGGCAGTTTATACGGGGTCACCGGTGAGCTGTTTTTT.

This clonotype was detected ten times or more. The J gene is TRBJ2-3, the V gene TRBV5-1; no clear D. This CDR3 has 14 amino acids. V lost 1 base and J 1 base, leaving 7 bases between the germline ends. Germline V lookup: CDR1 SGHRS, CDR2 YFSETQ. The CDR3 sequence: CASSLIYRTDTQYF. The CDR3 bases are TGCGCCAGCAGCTTGATATACCGCACAGATACGCAGTATTTT.

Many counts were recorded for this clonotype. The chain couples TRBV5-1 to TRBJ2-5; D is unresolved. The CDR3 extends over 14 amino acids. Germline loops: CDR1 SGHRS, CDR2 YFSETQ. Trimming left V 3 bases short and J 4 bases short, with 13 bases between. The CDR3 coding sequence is TGCGCCAGCAGCTCTGCCCTTTTGGGAGAGACCCAGTACTTC. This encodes CASSSALLGETQYF.

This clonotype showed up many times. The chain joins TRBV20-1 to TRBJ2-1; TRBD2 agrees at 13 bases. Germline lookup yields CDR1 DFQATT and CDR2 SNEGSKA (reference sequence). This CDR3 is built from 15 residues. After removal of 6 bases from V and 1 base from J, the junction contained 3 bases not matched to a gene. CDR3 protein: CSAPGLAGSYNEQFF. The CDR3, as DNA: TGCAGTGCCCCGGGACTAGCGGGGTCCTACAATGAGCAGTTCTTC.

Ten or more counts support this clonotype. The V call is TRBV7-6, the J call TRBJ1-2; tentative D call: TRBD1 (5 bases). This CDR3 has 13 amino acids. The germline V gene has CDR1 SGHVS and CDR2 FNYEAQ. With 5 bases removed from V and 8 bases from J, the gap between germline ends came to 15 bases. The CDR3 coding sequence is TGTGCCAGCAGCCGGGTGTACGAGGGGGGCTACACCTTC. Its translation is CASSRVYEGGYTF. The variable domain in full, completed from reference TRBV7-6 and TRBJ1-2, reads GAGVSQSPRYKVTKRGQDVALRCDPISGHVSLYWYRQALGQGPEFLTYFNYEAQQDKSGLPNDRFSAERPEGSISTLTIQRTEQRDSAMYRCASSRVYEGGYTFGSGTRLTVV.

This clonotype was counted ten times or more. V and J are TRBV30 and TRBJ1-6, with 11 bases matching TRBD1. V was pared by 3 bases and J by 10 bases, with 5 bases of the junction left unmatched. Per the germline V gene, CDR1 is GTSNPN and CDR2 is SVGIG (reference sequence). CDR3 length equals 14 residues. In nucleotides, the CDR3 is TGTGCCTGGAGAATGGACAGGGGGCACTCACCCCTCCACTTT. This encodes CAWRMDRGHSPLHF.

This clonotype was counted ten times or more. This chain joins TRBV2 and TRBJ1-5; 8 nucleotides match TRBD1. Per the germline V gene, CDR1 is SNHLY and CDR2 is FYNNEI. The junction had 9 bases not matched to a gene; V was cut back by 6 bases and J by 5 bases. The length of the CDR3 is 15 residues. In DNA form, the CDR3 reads TGTGCCAGCAGACCCGATGCAGGGGGCGATCAGCCCCAGCATTTT. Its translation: CASRPDAGGDQPQHF. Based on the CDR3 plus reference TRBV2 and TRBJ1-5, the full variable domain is EPEVTQTPSHQVTQMGQEVILRCVPISNHLYFYWYRQILGQKVEFLVSFYNNEISEKSEIFDDQFSVERPDGSNFTLKIRSTKLEDSAMYFCASRPDAGGDQPQHFGDGTRLSIL.

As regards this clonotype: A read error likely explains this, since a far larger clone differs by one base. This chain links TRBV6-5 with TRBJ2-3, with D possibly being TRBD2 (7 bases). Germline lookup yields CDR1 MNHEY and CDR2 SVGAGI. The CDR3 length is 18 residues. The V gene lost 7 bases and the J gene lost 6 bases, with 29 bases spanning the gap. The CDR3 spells CASIDSTPGGPTSDTQYF. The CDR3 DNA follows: TGTGCCAGCATTGACTCGACCCCGGGGGGCCCCACTTCCGATACGCAGTATTTT.